This entry features one T cell receptor (beta chain) sequence. The data were taken from a study of OX40 agonist ivuxolimab in advanced cancers. Study-level information: Hepatocellular carcinoma, melanoma, renal cell or head and neck cancer affected the dose-escalation patients.

Generated by immunoSEQ multiplex PCR, the TCRdb table keeps only in-frame clones and is missing some. The sample records about 42,000 clones, over 65% being singletons. This sequence was found in an adult with an advanced solid tumor such as melanoma, head and neck, liver or kidney cancer. The source was CD4+ or CD8+ T cells sorted from blood, collected in a trial of the OX40 agonist ivuxolimab.

CDR3 DNA sequence: TGTGCCAGCAGCTTAGATCTCGCAGGGGGCGCGATGAACACTGAAGCTTTCTTT. As protein: CASSLDLAGGAMNTEAFF. The chain links TRBV11-2 to TRBJ1-1, with TRBD1 matching over 8 bases. The CDR3 covers 18 residues. Germline lookup yields CDR1 SGHAT and CDR2 FQNNGV. Trimming cost V 0 bases and J 0 bases; bases outside gene matches: 9.